The present TCR beta chain was sequenced within a study of beta chain features in type 1 diabetes (dated by TCRdb to the late 2010s). Some background on the complete study: Mean age, gender distribution, total cell number and subset yield did not differ between patients and healthy donors. Regulatory and stem cell-like memory subsets were isolated from only 8 patients and about 8 healthy donors, whereas naive and central memory subsets came from all 28 donors. The study compared the TCRB repertoires of sorted circulating CD4+ T cell subsets in recently diagnosed type 1 diabetes patients with those in matched healthy donors. Across all samples, some 99 million sorted cells were examined, and cell number per subset correlated strongly with RNA yield.

The entire amount of isolated RNA was reverse transcribed using the High Capacity cDNA Reverse Transcription Kit, so the sequenced TCRB transcripts were expressed ones. Naive, central memory and regulatory T cell samples underwent deep immunoSEQ sequencing, averaging around 3.7 million total reads per sample. Sorted cells were lysed in RLT buffer, and RNA was extracted using DNase-treated RNeasy Micro or Mini kits according to cell number. Each cell subset was processed separately to prevent cross-contamination, with patient and healthy donor samples processed together. Using the immunoSEQ multiplex PCR, TCRB sequences were amplified from cDNA into 87-bp fragments spanning the CDR3 region. Sequencing of the amplicons was done on the Illumina HiSeq platform. The study's processing was this. Synthetic template baselines were used to correct PCR bias computationally, reads within Hamming distance 2 were collapsed together, and singletons that could not be merged were discarded. Reads were aligned against IMGT to assign V, D and J genes, CDR3 length and insertions or deletions at six rearrangement sites. Within each subset, clonotype counts were normalized to sorted cell number, after which true diversity and Gini coefficients were computed with the tcR R package. The overlap coefficient, calculated on TCRB nucleotide sequences, was used to measure repertoire sharing. TCRdb took over this immuneACCESS table, retaining in-frame rearrangements with V and J assigned. Such tables are incomplete; in checked studies, under half of the missing clones stem from an unresolved V gene, and the remainder is unexplained. V, J and clone size are taken as reported in that table, and D and trimming were inferred from the DNA itself. In this sample the table shows some 360,000 clones, around 10% of which occur a single time. Jointly, the top ten make up approximately 0.55% of the sample.

Each donor gave one peripheral blood draw, about 110 mL on average, collected into heparinised tubes. Using a panel that included CD45RO, CCR7, CD25, CD127, CD95 and CD27, naive, central memory, regulatory and stem cell-like memory CD4+ T cells were sorted on a BD FACSAria II. Purity was above 95% for every sorted population. PBMCs were isolated right away by Lymphoprep density gradient centrifugation and were stained directly, without culture. So that batch effects would be minimized, each experiment stained and sorted samples in pairs, pairing one healthy donor with one patient. The research as a whole found: At VDJ recombination sites, patients with type 1 diabetes made fewer insertions and deleted more nucleotides, a pattern implying thymic rearrangement abnormalities. PCR may preferentially amplify shorter templates, but because patient and control samples were amplified and corrected together, any resulting skew would affect both groups equally. Naive, central memory and regulatory TCRB repertoires appeared to be more alike among patients than among healthy donors. Because small numbers of individuals were included in the HLA sub-analyses, any influence of HLA type on TCRB rearrangement was left unresolved. A moderate but significant shortening of TCRB CDR3 length was observed in type 1 diabetes patients in all four CD4+ subsets. Because cDNA was sequenced instead of genomic DNA, highly expressing activated cells could be over-represented, though the groups showed no difference in activation or CD3 levels.

V is pared back by 4 bases and J by 4 bases, with 8 bases lying between the germline termini. Measured from the cysteine to the phenylalanine, the CDR3 is 13 residues long. The sequence is cut down to CDR3 DNA, 39 bases in frame from base 1. Taken from the germline V gene, the CDR1 and CDR2 loops are SGHTA and FQGNSA. Note on this clone: The clone's antigen remains unknown. No base-level quality is on record; no much larger clone is a single base apart.

The chain uses TRBV7-2 and TRBJ1-5; there is no confident call for the D gene. The clonotype originates from a young man with type 1 diabetes. Specimen: central memory CD4+ T cells from blood. Here is the DNA: TGTGCCAGCAGCTCAAGATCTAATCAGCCCCAGCATTTT. Translated, it reads CASSSRSNQPQHF.